These 25 T cell receptor beta chains came from one sample sequenced in a study of cytomegalovirus exposure and HLA in healthy donors (dated by TCRdb to about 2017). The library relied on the immunoSEQ multiplex PCR assay. A mixture of 60 forward primers for TCR Vbeta segments and 13 reverse primers for TCR Jbeta segments was used in the multiplex PCR. In TCRdb, the immuneACCESS table is reduced to in-frame sequences with V and J assigned. These tables do not hold every clone; where another copy was compared, an unresolved V gene accounts for under half, and the others remain unexplained. The sample includes around 120,000 clones, with about 83% observed a single time. About 5% of the sample lies in the top ten. Sequenced sample: PBMCs. The receptors derive from a female donor in good health and CMV-seropositive.

This clone showed up just a few times. The chain couples TRBV15 to TRBJ1-2, with D perhaps matching TRBD1 (5 bases). The CDR3 spans 14 residues. CDR1 is LNHNV and CDR2 is YYDKDF in the germline V gene (reference sequence). Trimming took off 0 bases at V and 4 bases at J, with 9 bases between the two ends. This CDR3 is CATSRESGGYGYTF. CDR3 bases: TGTGCCACCAGCAGAGAATCGGGGGGCTATGGCTACACCTTC.

The chain couples TRBV12-5 to TRBJ2-2, with TRBD2 identical over 9 bases. Trimming cost V 4 bases and J 8 bases; bases outside gene matches: 8. Germline lookup yields CDR1 LGHNT and CDR2 FRNRAP. This CDR3 spans 15 amino acids. CDR3 bases: TGTGCTAGTGGTTCCCAGCGGGGGGCGGATGGGGAGCTGTTTTTT. Protein product: CASGSQRGADGELFF.

This chain uses TRBV6-5 with TRBJ1-2, with 9 nucleotides matching TRBD1. The CDR3 extends over 14 amino acids. V shed 5 bases and J 8 bases; nucleotides not matched to a gene: 9. The germline V gene encodes CDR1 MNHEY and CDR2 SVGAGI. The DNA for the CDR3 is TGTGCCAGCAGTCGCCGGGACAGGGTTGAGGGCTACACCTTC. It is translated as CASSRRDRVEGYTF.

CDR3 sequence reads: CASSVGASGGDTQYF. In DNA, the CDR3 is TGTGCCAGCAGCGTAGGGGCTAGCGGGGGAGATACGCAGTATTTT. J is TRBJ2-3 and V is TRBV9, with 10 bases fitting TRBD2. Germline CDR1 and CDR2: SGDLS and YYNGEE. There are 15 residues in the CDR3. J gave up 5 bases and V 0 bases, and 3 bases lay outside the gene matches.

This clone was picked up a small number of times. This chain connects TRBV10-3 to TRBJ2-3; D is unclear. The germline CDR1 and CDR2 sequences are ENHRY and SYGVKD. The CDR3 is 13 amino acids. Between the trimmed V and J ends, which lost 8 bases and 0 bases, there was a span of 9 bases. The CDR3 sequence: CAILPESTDTQYF. DNA of the CDR3: TGTGCCATCTTGCCAGAAAGCACAGATACGCAGTATTTT.

This rearrangement joins TRBV7-6 to TRBJ1-5, with 7 positions matching TRBD1. CDR1 is SGHVS, CDR2 FNYEAQ, per germline. The V segment lost 4 bases and the J segment 5 bases; nucleotides outside the gene matches: 2. The CDR3 extends over 13 amino acids. DNA for the CDR3: TGTGCCAGCAGCTCCCAGGGGGATCAGCCCCAGCATTTT. Translation: CASSSQGDQPQHF.

V gene TRBV28 combines with J gene TRBJ2-6; no clear D. The germline gives CDR1 MDHEN, CDR2 SYDVKM. The V end lost 3 bases, the J end lost 2 bases, and 20 bases lay between the germline ends. The CDR3 has 19 residues. The CDR3 sequence: CASSFVPSSRVAGANVLTF. Written as DNA, the CDR3 is TGTGCCAGCAGTTTTGTGCCGAGTAGTCGAGTAGCTGGGGCCAACGTCCTGACTTTC.

J is TRBJ1-2 and V is TRBV5-1; the match to TRBD1 covers 9 bases. After removal of 0 bases from V and 6 bases from J, the junction contained 3 bases not matched to a gene. This CDR3 region has 14 residues. Germline CDR1 reads SGHRS; CDR2 reads YFSETQ. CDR3 sequence reads: CASSLAGTGNGYTF. CDR3 nucleotides: TGCGCCAGCAGCTTGGCCGGGACAGGGAATGGCTACACCTTC.

The V call is TRBV25-1, the J call TRBJ1-6; 7 bases match TRBD1. V lost 9 bases, J lost 10 bases, and 12 bases stayed unmatched. The germline gives CDR1 MGHDK, CDR2 SYGVNS. The CDR3 sequence is 14 residues long. CDR3 sequence (DNA): TGTGCCAGGGACGACGACAGGGTGAAGTCACCCCTCCACTTT. It specifies CARDDDRVKSPLHF. Full variable domain (remainder filled in from reference TRBV25-1 and TRBJ1-6): EADIYQTPRYLVIGTGKKITLECSQTMGHDKMYWYQQDPGMELHLIHYSYGVNSTEKGDLSSESTVSRIRTEHFPLTLESARPSHTSQYLCARDDDRVKSPLHFGNGTRLTVT.

This sequence joins TRBV4-2 and TRBJ2-5, with 8 bases fitting TRBD1. Germline V lookup: CDR1 LGHNA, CDR2 YNFKEQ. The junction had 9 bases not matched to a gene; V was cut back by 2 bases and J by 7 bases. This CDR3 spans 15 amino acids. This CDR3 reads CASSQLKTGEVTQYF. The CDR3, as DNA: TGTGCCAGCAGCCAACTTAAGACAGGGGAGGTGACCCAGTACTTC.

The rearrangement uses TRBV20-1 and TRBJ2-1, with a weak D call TRBD1 (5 bases). There are 11 residues in the CDR3. Per germline, CDR1 DFQATT and CDR2 SNEGSKA (reference sequence). V was clipped by 8 bases and J by 6 bases, with 11 bases between them. The CDR3 loop is CSYRPRNEQFF. CDR3 DNA sequence: TGCAGTTACAGGCCCCGCAATGAGCAGTTCTTC.

This clone was seen only a few times. The V call is TRBV7-3, the J call TRBJ2-5, with TRBD2 matching 10 bases. Trimming took 6 bases from V and 1 from J; bases not matched to a gene: 5. Germline assignment: CDR1 SGHTA and CDR2 FQGTGA. The CDR3 runs to 15 residues. CDR3 protein: CASSPSGGSQETQYF. DNA for the CDR3: TGTGCCAGCAGTCCTAGCGGGGGTTCCCAAGAGACCCAGTACTTC.

This clone was seen a few times. The chain joins TRBV6-6 to TRBJ1-1; 9 nucleotides line up with TRBD1. With 2 bases clipped from V and 10 bases from J, the junction kept 8 bases outside the gene matches. This CDR3 is built from 14 residues. Germline loops: CDR1 MNHNY, CDR2 SVGAGI (reference sequence). This chain's CDR3 is CASSYAIEDRGAFF. CDR3 bases: TGTGCCAGCAGTTACGCGATAGAGGACAGGGGAGCTTTCTTT.

This rearrangement joins TRBV27 to TRBJ2-1; 12 positions agree with TRBD2. The CDR3 is 15 residues long. The germline gives CDR1 MNHEY, CDR2 SMNVEV (reference sequence). V lost 6 bases to trimming and J lost 6 bases; unmatched junction nucleotides: 6. The CDR3 DNA is TGTGCCAGCAGGGATAAACTAGCGGGAGGCAATGAGCAGTTCTTC. Protein product: CASRDKLAGGNEQFF.

CDR3 amino acids: CATSREGGYEQYF. The CDR3 coding sequence is TGTGCCACCAGCAGAGAGGGGGGTTACGAGCAGTACTTC. V gene TRBV15 combines with J gene TRBJ2-7; maybe TRBD2 (6 bases). The CDR3 loop spans 13 amino acids. The V end was cut by 0 bases, the J end by 4 bases, with 7 bases between. CDR1 is LNHNV and CDR2 is YYDKDF in the germline V gene (reference sequence).

The V call is TRBV2, the J call TRBJ1-5; 7 positions match TRBD1. The CDR3 length is 15 residues. With 3 bases clipped from V and 3 bases from J, the junction kept 5 bases outside the gene matches. Germline lookup yields CDR1 SNHLY and CDR2 FYNNEI. The CDR3 region is CASSDGTAYNQPQHF. In DNA form, the CDR3 reads TGTGCCAGCAGTGACGGGACAGCCTACAATCAGCCCCAGCATTTT.

For this clone: The junction does not match germline at one end; this may be a read error. The CDR3 region has the DNA TGTGCTAGCAGCCTGGACATTGGAAACACCATATATTTT. Translating it yields CASSLDIGNTIYF. This sequence joins TRBV7-7 and TRBJ1-3; TRBD1 might be the D (5 bases). Germline assignment: CDR1 SSHAT and CDR2 FNYEAQ (reference sequence). The CDR3 covers 13 residues.

This clone was counted only a few times. This chain connects TRBV19 to TRBJ1-1; 8 bases fit TRBD1. Germline V gene sequence: CDR1 LNHDA, CDR2 SQIVND (reference sequence). The CDR3 is 15 amino acids. Trimming took 4 bases from V and 5 from J; bases not matched to a gene: 9. The CDR3 nucleotides are TGTGCCAGTAGTACAGGACAGGGTGGGTTGACTGAAGCTTTCTTT. Translation gives CASSTGQGGLTEAFF.

This chain links TRBV28 with TRBJ2-4, with a weak D call TRBD2 (5 bases). The length of the CDR3 is 15 residues. Between the trimmed V and J ends, which lost 7 bases and 7 bases, there was a span of 20 bases. Looked up from germline, CDR1 is MDHEN and CDR2 is SYDVKM. The CDR3 here is CASIRVGSLGNIQYF. CDR3 bases: TGTGCCAGCATCCGAGTAGGGAGCCTCGGGAACATTCAGTACTTC.

The chain employs TRBV6-1 and TRBJ2-7; tentatively, D is TRBD2 (6 bases). Germline assignment: CDR1 MNHNS and CDR2 SASEGT. The V gene lost 6 bases and the J gene lost 4 bases, with 22 bases spanning the gap. CDR3 size: 16 residues. For the CDR3, the DNA is TGTGCCAGCAGAGAAACGGGATTGGGGGGTTCTTACGAGCAGTACTTC. This translates into CASRETGLGGSYEQYF.

The rearrangement joins TRBV2 to TRBJ2-3; D perhaps matches TRBD2 (6 bases). The CDR3 loop spans 11 amino acids. Trimming cost V 6 bases and J 5 bases, with 6 bases left between them. Germline assignment: CDR1 SNHLY and CDR2 FYNNEI. In nucleotides, the CDR3 is TGTGCCAGCAGGGAGGGAGATACGCAGTATTTT. This codes for CASREGDTQYF.

The chain joins TRBV6-5 to TRBJ2-5; no firm D call. Germline V gene lookup returns CDR1 MNHEY and CDR2 SVGAGI. CDR3 length: 15 residues. Trimming pared 4 bases from V and 2 bases from J, leaving 14 bases between. The CDR3, as DNA: TGTGCCAGCAGTTCTCCCCACGGAGCGCAAGAGACCCAGTACTTC. This gives the protein CASSSPHGAQETQYF.

This clone was detected only once. The junction and the germline gene differ at one end; a read error may be behind it. The chain couples TRBV27 to TRBJ2-7; D possibly corresponds to TRBD2 (6 bases). The CDR3 has 15 amino acids. The germline V gene encodes CDR1 MNHEY and CDR2 SMNVEV (reference sequence). The CDR3 here is CASSPLAESSYEQCF. The CDR3 DNA follows: TGTGCCAGCAGTCCTTTAGCGGAAAGCTCCTACGAGCAGTGCTTC.

The table lists this clone with a few counts. This chain links TRBV4-3 with TRBJ2-3; 8 positions agree with TRBD2. The CDR3 has 17 residues. Germline CDR1 is LGHNA and CDR2 is YSLEER. The V and J ends lost 0 bases and 2 bases, in that order; junction bases with no gene match: 7. The CDR3 sequence is CASSQDGAGAITDTQYF. The CDR3 region has the DNA TGCGCCAGCAGCCAAGATGGAGCGGGGGCCATCACAGATACGCAGTATTTT.

The chain combines TRBV7-3 with TRBJ2-6; TRBD1 aligns across 12 bases. This CDR3 contains 17 residues. Per germline, CDR1 SGHTA and CDR2 FQGTGA. J was trimmed by 2 bases and V by 5 bases; bases with no gene match: 4. CDR3 amino acids: CASSPGTGGPGANVLTF. CDR3 coding DNA: TGTGCCAGCAGCCCCGGGACAGGGGGCCCTGGGGCCAACGTCCTGACTTTC.